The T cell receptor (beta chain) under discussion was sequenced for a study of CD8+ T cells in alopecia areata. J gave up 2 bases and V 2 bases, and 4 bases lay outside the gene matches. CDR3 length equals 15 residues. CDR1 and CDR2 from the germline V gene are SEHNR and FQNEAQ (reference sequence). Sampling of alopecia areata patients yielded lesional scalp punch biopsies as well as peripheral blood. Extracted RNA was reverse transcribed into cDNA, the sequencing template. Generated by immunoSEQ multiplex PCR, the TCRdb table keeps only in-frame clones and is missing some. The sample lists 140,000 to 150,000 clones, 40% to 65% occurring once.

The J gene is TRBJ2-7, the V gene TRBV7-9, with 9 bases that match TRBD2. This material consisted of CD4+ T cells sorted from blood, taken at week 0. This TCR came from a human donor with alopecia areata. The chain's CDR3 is CASSLLPSGAYEQYF. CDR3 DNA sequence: TGTGCCAGCAGCTTACTGCCTAGCGGGGCCTACGAGCAGTACTTC.